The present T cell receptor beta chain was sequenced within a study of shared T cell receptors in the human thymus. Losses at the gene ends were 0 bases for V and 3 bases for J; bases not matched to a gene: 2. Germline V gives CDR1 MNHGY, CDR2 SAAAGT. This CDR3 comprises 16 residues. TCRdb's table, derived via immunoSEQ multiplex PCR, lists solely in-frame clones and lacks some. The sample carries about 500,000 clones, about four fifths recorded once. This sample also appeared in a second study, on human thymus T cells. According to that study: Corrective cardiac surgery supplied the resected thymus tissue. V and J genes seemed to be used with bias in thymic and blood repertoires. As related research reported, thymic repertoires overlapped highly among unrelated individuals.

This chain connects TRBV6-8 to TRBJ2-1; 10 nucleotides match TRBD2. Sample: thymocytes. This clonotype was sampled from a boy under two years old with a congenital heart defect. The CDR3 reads CASSYSGTSDYNEQFF. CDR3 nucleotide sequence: TGTGCCAGCAGTTACTCTGGGACTAGCGACTACAATGAGCAGTTCTTC.